This T cell receptor (beta chain) was sequenced during a study of identical twins' blood T cells. Regarding this clonotype: Its antigen is unidentified.

Findings and caveats of the study: Shared CDR3 clonotype counts tracked mainly the product of cloneset sizes.

From the 5' RACE reads, TCRdb called clonotypes with MiXCR, one entry per CDR3 protein. The table lists 350,000 to 450,000 distinct CDR3 sequences, about 28% of them singletons. The origin of this receptor is a woman aged 18 to 55 in good health. The sample taken for sequencing was PBMCs.

In DNA, the CDR3 is TGTGCCAGCAGTTTAACAGGGTCCGATCAGCCCCAGCATTTT. Residues: CASSLTGSDQPQHF. The chain joins TRBV27 to TRBJ1-5; perhaps TRBD1 as D (6 bases). The CDR3 is 14 residues long. From germline, CDR1 is MNHEY and CDR2 SMNVEV (reference sequence). The V end lost 2 bases, the J end lost 5 bases, and 10 bases lay between the germline ends.